This T cell receptor (beta chain) was observed in a study of blood T cell repertoires in COVID-19. In the original analysis: Estimation of nucleated cell counts was performed using reference gene primer amplification. TCRdb keeps only in-frame clones here, not all; method: immunoSEQ multiplex PCR. The D gene and trimming were derived from the DNA, and the V and J assignments and clone size from that table. The sample includes approximately 320,000 clones, over 85% of them seen just once. Seattle-derived patients entered the study during active infection and were followed longitudinally. This CDR3 is built from 13 residues. Looked up from germline, CDR1 is SGHNT and CDR2 is YENEEA. V dropped 1 base and J dropped 7; count of bases not matched to a gene: 3.

What was sequenced was peripheral blood. The chain carries TRBV11-3 and TRBJ1-1, with 7 positions matching TRBD1. The receptor comes from a woman in her 30s with COVID-19, enrolled during active disease. The CDR3 coding sequence is TGTGCCAGCAGCTTAGGAGGGGGCGGTGAAGCTTTCTTT. This gives the protein CASSLGGGGEAFF. Full variable domain (outside the CDR3, taken from reference TRBV11-3 and TRBJ1-1): EAGVVQSPRYKIIEKKQPVAFWCNPISGHNTLYWYLQNLGQGPELLIRYENEEAVDDSQLPKDRFSAERLKGVDSTLKIQPAELGDSAVYLCASSLGGGGEAFFGQGTRLTVV.